This paragraph reports one T cell receptor beta chain. The CDR3 is 12 residues long. V dropped 0 bases and J dropped 8 bases, with 8 bases sitting between them. The germline gives CDR1 SGHDT, CDR2 YYEEEE. In the source study's methods: Amplification from reference gene primers served as the basis for estimated nucleated cell counts. Clones were read by immunoSEQ multiplex PCR, and TCRdb kept only the in-frame ones, dropping some. That table furnishes V, J and clone size, whereas the DNA furnished D and trimming. Of some 300,000 clones in the sample, 86% were seen once. The sample is drawn from a study of blood T cell repertoires in COVID-19. Across the study: Samples taken during acute and convalescent COVID-19 were collected in the United States, Italy and Spain. The analysed material was cDNA or gDNA that came from T cells, B-cell-depleted T cells, or PBMCs.

Followed over time, Seattle patients had been enrolled while infection was active. V gene TRBV5-6 combines with J gene TRBJ1-2; unclear D gene. The TCR originated in a woman between 65 and 79 years old with COVID-19, enrolled during active disease. Sequenced material: peripheral blood. CDR3 in DNA: TGTGCCAGCAGCTTGGAGAACTGGGGCTACACCTTC. Translated: CASSLENWGYTF.